This TCR beta chain is from a study of a mutant IDH1 vaccine in newly diagnosed glioma. As for the study in general: There were eight vaccinations for patients, given in weeks 1, 3, 5, 7, 11, 15, 19 and 23. Investigators started vaccination 4-6 weeks after radiotherapy alone, or with temozolomide cycles.

Time point specified: week 11, during vaccination. Vaccination used 300 ug of mutant IDH1 20-mer peptide per dose, with topical imiquimod. Sequenced by immunoSEQ multiplex PCR; TCRdb stores in-frame clones only, minus some. The sample yields around 20,000 clones, roughly 89% seen once. V gave up 6 bases and J gave up 4 bases; unmatched junction bases: 5. This CDR3 contains 13 residues. Germline V CDR1 and CDR2: MNHEY, SVGAGI. In regard to this clone: Its target is not known. Other DNA sequences in the sample encode the same CDR3.

Sample: PBMCs, taken from a glioma patient whose treatment included an IDH1 peptide vaccine. The TCR was taken from a woman aged 40 to 50 with glioma. The genes are TRBV6-5 and TRBJ1-2; 7 bases match TRBD1. The CDR3 DNA reads TGTGCCAGCAGGGCCGGACAGGCCTATGGCTACACCTTC. Its translation is CASRAGQAYGYTF.